This passage covers 15 T cell receptor beta chains from one sample sequenced in a study of memory CD4+ T cells and cytomegalovirus serostatus. Single viable CD3+CD4+CD8-CD45RO+ cells were sorted as the memory CD4+ T cells. Using immunoSEQ multiplex PCR, the repertoire was profiled, and TCRdb retains in-frame clones only, with some absent. The sample shows approximately 88,000 clones, around 80% of them seen only once. The sample consisted of memory CD4+ T cells from blood. Receptors originate from an adult in good health and CMV-seropositive.

The chain employs TRBV28 and TRBJ2-3; possibly TRBD1 for D (5 bases). The germline CDR1 and CDR2 sequences are MDHEN and SYDVKM. Trimming removed 3 bases at V and 1 base at J, with 11 bases between. The CDR3 consists of 15 residues. The CDR3 DNA is TGTGCCAGCAGTTTCTTAGGACATGGCACAGATACGCAGTATTTT. Translated, it gives CASSFLGHGTDTQYF.

The rearrangement links TRBV28 to TRBJ1-5; TRBD1 agrees at 8 bases. Germline CDR1 and CDR2: MDHEN and SYDVKM. The length of the CDR3 is 13 residues. Losses at the gene ends were 5 bases for V and 5 bases for J; bases not matched to a gene: 2. This chain's CDR3 is CASSRTGYQPQHF. The CDR3 DNA sequence: TGTGCCAGCAGTCGGACAGGGTATCAGCCCCAGCATTTT.

CDR3 DNA: TGCGCCAGCAGCCAAAACCTGGGACAGCCGAATGAAAAACTGTTTTTT. It yields the protein CASSQNLGQPNEKLFF. J is TRBJ1-4 and V is TRBV4-3, with TRBD1 matching 7 bases. CDR3 size: 16 residues. Trimming at V came to 2 bases and at J to 5 bases, leaving 8 bases not matched to a gene. The germline CDR1 and CDR2 sequences are LGHNA and YSLEER.

The chain links TRBV4-2 to TRBJ2-5, with 11 bases that match TRBD2. V lost 4 bases, J lost 0 bases, and 7 bases stayed unmatched. The CDR3 has 17 amino acids. CDR1 and CDR2 from the germline V gene are LGHNA and YNFKEQ. CDR3 residues: CASSPILAGGDQETQYF. The CDR3 nucleotides are TGTGCCAGCAGCCCCATATTAGCGGGAGGGGACCAAGAGACCCAGTACTTC.

The V and J genes are TRBV19 and TRBJ1-3; a weak D match, TRBD1 (5 bases). Trimming cost V 4 bases and J 9 bases, with 13 bases left between them. The germline V gene encodes CDR1 LNHDA and CDR2 SQIVND (reference sequence). CDR3 length: 13 amino acids. This chain's CDR3 is CASSTGQSSTIYF. CDR3 bases: TGTGCCAGTAGTACCGGACAATCAAGCACCATATATTTT. Filled out from reference TRBV19 and TRBJ1-3, the complete variable domain reads DGGITQSPKYLFRKEGQNVTLSCEQNLNHDAMYWYRQDPGQGLRLIYYSQIVNDFQKGDIAEGYSVSREKKESFPLTVTSAQKNPTAFYLCASSTGQSSTIYFGEGSWLTVV.

The chain has TRBV5-8 and TRBJ2-7; D not certain. Germline CDR1 SGHTS, CDR2 YDEGEE. The germline V and J ends were trimmed by 6 bases and 4 bases, with 11 bases remaining between them. The CDR3 runs 12 residues. In DNA form, the CDR3 reads TGTGCCAGCACCACCTCGGGTTACGAGCAGTACTTC. It encodes CASTTSGYEQYF.

This chain links TRBV21-1 with TRBJ2-5; TRBD1, the D gene given by the table, was not confirmed from the DNA. TRBV21-1 is deemed a pseudogene. The CDR3 is made up of 16 amino acids. Written as DNA, the CDR3 is TGTGCCAGCAGCCCCCTTATGACAGGGGATAGAGAGACCCAGTACTTC. Its translation: CASSPLMTGDRETQYF.

The chain carries TRBV28 and TRBJ2-5, with D perhaps TRBD2 (7 bases). There are 14 residues in the CDR3. Trimming shortened V by 5 bases and J by 7 bases, and 17 bases separated the two germline ends. From germline, CDR1 is MDHEN and CDR2 SYDVKM. The CDR3 sequence is CASSRQGRGGTQYF. The DNA of the CDR3 is TGTGCCAGCAGTCGTCAAGGAAGGGGGGGGACCCAGTACTTC.

The chain couples TRBV5-1 to TRBJ2-5; D call uncertain. The V end was cut by 0 bases, the J end by 9 bases, with 9 bases between. This CDR3 is 12 amino acids long. From germline, CDR1 is SGHRS and CDR2 YFSETQ. CDR3 in amino acids: CASSLEEVPQYF. CDR3 nucleotide sequence: TGCGCCAGCAGCTTGGAAGAGGTTCCCCAGTACTTC.

The gene calls are TRBV10-3 and TRBJ2-7, with D perhaps TRBD2 (5 bases). CDR1 ENHRY and CDR2 SYGVKD come from the germline V gene. With 7 bases removed from V and 4 bases from J, the gap between germline ends came to 8 bases. The CDR3 contains 11 residues. This chain's CDR3 is CAINTGYEQYF. CDR3 nucleotides: TGTGCCATCAATACGGGATACGAGCAGTACTTC.

V usage is TRBV19 and J usage is TRBJ1-1, with 7 bases identical to TRBD1. V shed 2 bases and J 11 bases; nucleotides not matched to a gene: 8. Per the germline V gene, CDR1 is LNHDA and CDR2 is SQIVND (reference sequence). The CDR3 runs 13 residues. The CDR3 DNA sequence: TGTGCCAGTAGTATACAGGGGGGTTTTGGCGCTTTCTTT. It encodes CASSIQGGFGAFF.

The chain has TRBV19 and TRBJ1-5; TRBD1 matches 7 bases. The CDR3 totals 15 residues. CDR1 and CDR2 from the germline V gene are LNHDA and SQIVND (reference sequence). Losses at the gene ends were 7 bases for V and 0 bases for J; bases not matched to a gene: 6. This chain's CDR3 is CASKRDRYSNQPQHF. The DNA for the CDR3 is TGTGCCAGTAAACGGGACAGATATAGCAATCAGCCCCAGCATTTT.

V is TRBV7-3 and J is TRBJ2-7; D may be TRBD1 or TRBD2 (5 bases each). The germline V gene has CDR1 SGHTA and CDR2 FQGTGA. CDR3 length equals 15 residues. V gave up 2 bases and J gave up 6 bases, with 17 bases separating them. The CDR3 DNA reads TGTGCCAGCAGCTTAGGGGCGGTGAGGGTCAGCGAGCAGTACTTC. Protein: CASSLGAVRVSEQYF.

The chain is built from TRBV28 and TRBJ1-2; unclear D gene. CDR1 and CDR2 (germline): MDHEN, SYDVKM. V was shortened by 2 bases and J by 5 bases, with 6 bases between the two germline ends. There are 12 residues in the CDR3. The DNA for the CDR3 is TGTGCCAGCAGTTTAGGAAGGTATGGCTACACCTTC. Protein: CASSLGRYGYTF.

The V call is TRBV28, the J call TRBJ2-2, with 7 bases matching TRBD1. From germline, CDR1 is MDHEN and CDR2 SYDVKM. The CDR3 is 17 residues long. The junction had 13 bases not matched to a gene; V was cut back by 5 bases and J by 4 bases. The CDR3 DNA is TGTGCCAGCAGTCCCCTAACCTACAGGGGCCCCACCGGGGAGCTGTTTTTT. The encoded protein is CASSPLTYRGPTGELFF.